This T cell receptor (beta chain) comes out of a study of blood T cell repertoires in COVID-19. In germline, CDR1 is MDHEN, CDR2 SYDVKM. This CDR3 is 12 amino acids long. Trimming removed 6 bases from V and 6 bases from J, with 9 bases in between. Cohort 3 donors were reported recovered after two negative PCRs, clearance, or symptom resolution. Assay used: immunoSEQ multiplex PCR; TCRdb lists only in-frame clones, some missing. The sample consists of 240,000 or so clones, approximately 85% of them appearing once. This sequence joins TRBV28 and TRBJ1-5, with D possibly TRBD1 on 5 matching bases. The receptor comes from a woman in her 50s who had recovered from COVID-19. The sample comprised PBMCs or T cells enriched from blood (not recorded which). This chain's CDR3 is CASRGRGQPQHF. Here the CDR3 DNA reads TGTGCCAGCAGGGGGAGGGGTCAGCCCCAGCATTTT.